The 9 T cell receptor beta chains presented below share a single source sample, sequenced in a study of T cells expressing NK-cell markers. With the 5' RACE reads reprocessed, TCRdb shows one record per CDR3 protein and no DNA. The table lists fewer than 400,000 distinct CDR3 sequences, with approximately 12% in the top ten. Sequenced material: blood T cells: a sorted CD56 or NKG2C T cell subset, CD4+ or CD8+ T cells, or bulk PBMC T cells (not recorded which). Receptors originate from a woman aged 50 to 65 in good health.

The chain links TRBV24-1 to TRBJ2-1; the D gene TCRdb calls, TRBD1, cannot be checked with no DNA. Germline assignment: CDR1 KGHDR and CDR2 SFDVKD. The CDR3 spans 16 residues. The chain's CDR3 is CATSDMIPGSYNEQFF.

J is TRBJ2-7 and V is TRBV7-9; without DNA, the TCRdb call of TRBD1 cannot be checked. The CDR3 contains 14 residues. Germline V CDR1 and CDR2: SEHNR, FQNEAQ (reference sequence). This CDR3 is CASSMDPGVGEQYF.

J is TRBJ2-5 and V is TRBV20-1; absent DNA, TCRdb's TRBD2 call cannot be checked. The CDR3 has 15 amino acids. Looked up from germline, CDR1 is DFQATT and CDR2 is SNEGSKA (reference sequence). The CDR3: CSAFRTSGIQETQYF.

The chain couples TRBV28 to TRBJ1-2. CDR1 and CDR2 (germline): MDHEN, SYDVKM. The CDR3 runs to 14 residues. The CDR3 region is CASSFLHPYYGYTF.

The V gene is TRBV30, the J gene TRBJ1-4; TCRdb calls TRBD1, which cannot be checked without DNA. This CDR3 is 16 amino acids long. Germline values: CDR1 GTSNPN, CDR2 SVGIG (reference sequence). The CDR3 spells CAWSVQLGTGGEKLFF.

The rearrangement links TRBV15 to TRBJ2-7; the TCRdb D gene call, TRBD2, has no DNA to confirm it. This CDR3 has 13 amino acids. The germline V gene has CDR1 LNHNV and CDR2 YYDKDF (reference sequence). The chain's CDR3 is CATSRDEGREQYF.

The CDR3 sequence is CAIRPPGLAGGNEQFF. The chain has TRBV10-3 and TRBJ2-1; TCRdb calls TRBD2, which cannot be checked without DNA. CDR1 and CDR2 from the germline V gene are ENHRY and SYGVKD. CDR3 length: 16 amino acids.

J is TRBJ2-7 and V is TRBV14. The length of the CDR3 is 15 residues. CDR1 and CDR2 (germline): SGHDN, FVKESK. CDR3 loop: CASSPTVGSQTEQYF.

V and J are TRBV12-3 or TRBV12-4 and TRBJ2-5; TCRdb indicates TRBD1, and absent DNA this call remains unverified. This CDR3 region has 14 residues. The CDR3 protein is CASGRELGQETQYF.